The 18 T cell receptor beta chains reported below all come from one sample, sequenced in a study of chemoradiotherapy in HPV16-positive cancers. Profiled with immunoSEQ multiplex PCR; TCRdb holds only in-frame clones, not every one. The sample yields about 10,000 clones, about 83% seen once. The sequencing here drew on blood, taken from a patient who underwent chemoradiotherapy. The origin of the receptors is a human donor with HPV-associated anogenital cancer.

The rearrangement joins TRBV5-1 to TRBJ2-3; no clear D gene. This CDR3 comprises 14 residues. Germline loops: CDR1 SGHRS, CDR2 YFSETQ. Trimming removed 0 bases from V and 2 bases from J, with 7 bases in between. The CDR3 region is CASSLEQHTDTQYF. In DNA form, the CDR3 reads TGCGCCAGCAGCTTGGAACAGCACACAGATACGCAGTATTTT.

This chain joins TRBV9 and TRBJ1-6; 7 positions match TRBD1. This CDR3 comprises 18 residues. The V gene end was trimmed by 4 bases and the J gene end by 8 bases; junction bases not matched to a gene: 18. Per germline, CDR1 SGDLS and CDR2 YYNGEE. The CDR3 DNA reads as TGTGCCAGCAGCTTCCGACAGGGTGCCCAACTCGGCGATTCACCCCTCCACTTT. Encoded protein: CASSFRQGAQLGDSPLHF.

This clone was seen just once. The rearrangement links TRBV5-4 to TRBJ1-2, with 9 bases identical to TRBD1. The J segment lost 8 bases and the V segment lost 4 bases, leaving 9 bases of the junction unmatched. Germline CDR1 reads SGHNT; CDR2 reads YYREEE (reference sequence). The CDR3 covers 14 residues. In nucleotides, the CDR3 is TGTGCCAGCAGCGGTGTCGGGACAGGGAAGGGCTACACCTTC. It is translated as CASSGVGTGKGYTF.

The chain uses TRBV19 and TRBJ1-3; no clear D gene. The germline CDR1 and CDR2 sequences are LNHDA and SQIVND (reference sequence). The CDR3 sequence is 13 residues long. V shed 4 bases and J shed 0 bases, with 4 bases lying between them. This CDR3 is CASSKFSGNTIYF. The CDR3 region has the DNA TGTGCCAGTAGTAAGTTCTCTGGAAACACCATATATTTT.

In regard to this clone: Germline and junction disagree at one end, which may indicate a read error. The genes are TRBV5-6 and TRBJ1-2; 7 bases are a match to TRBD1. CDR1 and CDR2 (germline): SGHDT, YYEEEE. The CDR3 sequence is 13 residues long. For the CDR3, the DNA is TGTGCCAGCAGCCTACAGGGGATACCCTTCCTTCTCTTC. Translating it yields CASSLQGIPFLLF.

The chain employs TRBV5-1 and TRBJ1-4, with 8 bases identical to TRBD1. CDR1 is SGHRS and CDR2 is YFSETQ in the germline V gene. This CDR3 comprises 16 residues. Losses at the gene ends were 2 bases for V and 5 bases for J; bases not matched to a gene: 8. DNA of the CDR3: TGCGCCAGCAGCTTCGGACAGGGTGCATCCAATGAAAAACTGTTTTTT. Protein: CASSFGQGASNEKLFF.

The chain is built from TRBV18 and TRBJ2-3; D gene ambiguous. V lost 0 bases to trimming and J lost 0 bases, with 13 bases between them. Germline-derived CDR1 and CDR2 are KGHSH and LQKENI. The CDR3 runs to 17 residues. The CDR3 loop is CASSPPRTGRSTDTQYF. CDR3 in DNA: TGTGCCAGCTCACCACCGAGGACCGGAAGAAGCACAGATACGCAGTATTTT.

V gene TRBV11-2 combines with J gene TRBJ2-1, with D perhaps TRBD2 (5 bases). CDR1 is SGHAT and CDR2 is FQNNGV in the germline V gene. CDR3 length: 13 residues. The V end lost 1 base, the J end lost 7 bases, and 8 bases lay between the germline ends. Written as DNA, the CDR3 is TGTGCCAGCAGCTTAGTGCGAGGGAATGAGCAGTTCTTC. This gives the protein CASSLVRGNEQFF. Supplemented by reference TRBV11-2 and TRBJ2-1, the full variable domain reads EAGVAQSPRYKIIEKRQSVAFWCNPISGHATLYWYQQILGQGPKLLIQFQNNGVVDDSQLPKDRFSAERLKGVDSTLKIQPAKLEDSAVYLCASSLVRGNEQFFGPGTRLTVL.

The rearrangement joins TRBV5-4 to TRBJ1-2, with 7 bases fitting TRBD1. V was clipped by 3 bases and J by 3 bases; unmatched bases: 8. The CDR3 contains 15 residues. CDR1 is SGHNT and CDR2 is YYREEE in the germline V gene (reference sequence). The CDR3 loop is CASSYSTGTDYGYTF. The CDR3 bases are TGTGCCAGCAGCTATTCGACAGGGACGGACTATGGCTACACCTTC.

This chain uses TRBV6-1 with TRBJ1-6; 10 positions agree with TRBD1. This CDR3 has 12 amino acids. The V gene's germline CDR1 is MNHNS and CDR2 SASEGT. The V gene end was trimmed by 10 bases and the J gene end by 10 bases; junction bases not matched to a gene: 4. The CDR3 here is CATGQGSSPLHF. The CDR3, as DNA: TGTGCCACGGGACAGGGGTCCTCACCCCTCCACTTT.

V and J are TRBV4-2 and TRBJ2-6, with D unresolved. Trimming removed 0 bases at V and 4 bases at J, with 7 bases between. Germline assignment: CDR1 LGHNA and CDR2 YNFKEQ. This CDR3 region has 15 residues. The CDR3 region is CASSQDPLGANVLTF. The CDR3, as DNA: TGTGCCAGCAGCCAAGACCCTTTAGGGGCCAACGTCCTGACTTTC.

The chain couples TRBV29-1 to TRBJ1-3, with D hard to call. V shed 4 bases and J shed 0 bases, with 4 bases lying between them. The CDR3 consists of 12 residues. Germline CDR1 and CDR2: SQVTM and ANQGSEA. This CDR3 reads CSVAPSGNTIYF. The CDR3 DNA sequence: TGCAGCGTTGCGCCCTCTGGAAACACCATATATTTT.

This clone came up once. The chain uses TRBV11-3 and TRBJ2-7; 11 bases agree with TRBD1. Looked up from germline, CDR1 is SGHNT and CDR2 is YENEEA. The CDR3 runs 15 residues. Trimming cost V 5 bases and J 7 bases; bases outside gene matches: 10. The CDR3 coding sequence is TGTGCCAGCAGCAGGACAGGGGGCGCAAATGGAGAGCAGTACTTC. It codes for CASSRTGGANGEQYF.

This clone was observed once. The same CDR3 can be traced to other DNA sequences in this sample. The gene calls are TRBV10-3 and TRBJ1-3; TRBD1 might be the D (6 bases). The CDR3 totals 13 residues. V shed 6 bases and J shed 3 bases, with 9 bases lying between them. Germline values: CDR1 ENHRY, CDR2 SYGVKD. This CDR3 is CAIRDSSGNTIYF. CDR3 bases: TGTGCCATCAGGGACAGTAGTGGAAACACCATATATTTT.

This rearrangement joins TRBV13 to TRBJ2-1; D gene uncertain. Germline assignment: CDR1 PRHDT and CDR2 FYEKMQ (reference sequence). The CDR3 length is 13 residues. The V gene lost 0 bases and the J gene lost 5 bases, with 5 bases spanning the gap. CDR3 loop: CASSLGAHNEQFF. In DNA, the CDR3 is TGTGCCAGCAGCTTAGGAGCGCACAATGAGCAGTTCTTC.

The genes are TRBV7-2 and TRBJ2-1; D might be TRBD2 (7 bases). Looked up from germline, CDR1 is SGHTA and CDR2 is FQGNSA. V lost 3 bases and J 7 bases, leaving 19 bases between the germline ends. The CDR3 sequence is 16 residues long. In DNA form, the CDR3 reads TGTGCCAGCAGCTTGCGAGGGAGGGGGGGGCAAAATGAGCAGTTCTTC. Amino acid sequence: CASSLRGRGGQNEQFF.

The chain is built from TRBV27 and TRBJ1-1; D gene ambiguous. There are 17 residues in the CDR3. Deletions cut 5 bases from V and 3 bases from J, with 22 bases between. Germline lookup yields CDR1 MNHEY and CDR2 SMNVEV (reference sequence). CDR3 in DNA: TGTGCCAGCAGTCCCAGTACTGGGAGAGGGAAGGACACTGAAGCTTTCTTT. It translates to CASSPSTGRGKDTEAFF.

The V and J genes are TRBV6-4 and TRBJ2-1; TRBD2 agrees at 12 bases. Germline V gene sequence: CDR1 MRHNA, CDR2 SNTAGT. The CDR3 consists of 15 residues. V was pared by 2 bases and J by 6 bases, with 2 bases of the junction left unmatched. The CDR3 bases are TGTGCCAGCAGTGACGCTAGCGGGGGGGTCAATGAGCAGTTCTTC. Translated, it gives CASSDASGGVNEQFF.